These T cell receptor beta chains were read from a single sample in a study of graft-versus-host responses after intestinal transplantation. Produced via immunoSEQ multiplex PCR; TCRdb's table is partial and in-frame only. The data show 25,000 to 35,000 clones, around 80% seen once. The sequencing here drew on ileum tissue, taken 98 days after intestinal transplantation. The receptors shown here come from a human patient who received an intestinal transplant, so some T cells may come from the graft donor. The CDR3 runs from the conserved cysteine through the conserved F or W. The order of the fields is D gene, clone size, V gene, J gene, CDR3 DNA, CDR3 protein. The D gene is left open where the match is weak. Only some rows state a clone size, as once, few, many or a class for expanded clones.

D gene: -; clone size: -; V gene: TRBV7-9; J gene: TRBJ1-3; CDR3 DNA: TGTGCCAGCAGCCCCGGACTCCTCGGAAACACCATATATTTT; CDR3 protein: CASSPGLLGNTIYF
D gene: TRBD1; clone size: once; V gene: TRBV19; J gene: TRBJ2-5; CDR3 DNA: TGTGCCAGTAGTATAAGACAGGGGATAACACTAGTCCAAGAGACCCAGTACTTC; CDR3 protein: CASSIRQGITLVQETQYF
D gene: -; clone size: -; V gene: TRBV4-2; J gene: TRBJ2-3; CDR3 DNA: TGTGCCAGCAGCCAAGTAGGAATAGATACGCAGTATTTT; CDR3 protein: CASSQVGIDTQYF
D gene: TRBD1; clone size: -; V gene: TRBV6-5; J gene: TRBJ1-1; CDR3 DNA: TGTGCCAGCAGTCCCTCCGGGACAGGGGGCACTGAAGCTTTCTTT; CDR3 protein: CASSPSGTGGTEAFF
D gene: TRBD2; clone size: -; V gene: TRBV10-2; J gene: TRBJ2-1; CDR3 DNA: TGCGCCAGCAGTGAGCGGGAGGGCCACCGCGGCCCAAATGAGCAGTTCTTC; CDR3 protein: CASSEREGHRGPNEQFF
D gene: TRBD2; clone size: few; V gene: TRBV7-9; J gene: TRBJ2-7; CDR3 DNA: TGTGCCAGCAGCAGACTAGCGGGCAGGAGCTCCTACGAGCAGTACTTC; CDR3 protein: CASSRLAGRSSYEQYF
D gene: -; clone size: once; V gene: TRBV27; J gene: TRBJ1-1; CDR3 DNA: TGTGCCAGCAGTCCCATTATGGTTTCCACTGAAGCTTTCTTT; CDR3 protein: CASSPIMVSTEAFF
D gene: TRBD2; clone size: -; V gene: TRBV16; J gene: TRBJ2-7; CDR3 DNA: TGTGCCAGCAGCCCCGGGACTAATCCGTACTTC; CDR3 protein: CASSPGTNPYF
D gene: -; clone size: -; V gene: TRBV4-2; J gene: TRBJ1-1; CDR3 DNA: TGTGCCAGCAGCCAAGTGGGGGGCCCGAACACTGAAGCTTTCTTT; CDR3 protein: CASSQVGGPNTEAFF
D gene: -; clone size: few; V gene: TRBV4-1; J gene: TRBJ1-3; CDR3 DNA: TGCGCCAGCAGCCAAGGCGGGCAAACGGTATTAGGAAACACCATATATTTT; CDR3 protein: CASSQGGQTVLGNTIYF
D gene: TRBD2; clone size: -; V gene: TRBV4-1; J gene: TRBJ2-1; CDR3 DNA: TGCGCCAGCAGCCAACGAGCGGGGGCGTACAATGAGCAGTTCTTC; CDR3 protein: CASSQRAGAYNEQFF
D gene: -; clone size: -; V gene: TRBV7-3; J gene: TRBJ2-1; CDR3 DNA: TGTGCCAGCAGCTTAAGAGGTTACAATGAGCAGTTCTTC; CDR3 protein: CASSLRGYNEQFF
D gene: TRBD1; clone size: -; V gene: TRBV19; J gene: TRBJ1-5; CDR3 DNA: TGTGCCAGTAGTCAGGCCGGACAGGGTGGCAATCAGCCCCAGCATTTT; CDR3 protein: CASSQAGQGGNQPQHF
D gene: -; clone size: -; V gene: TRBV7-9; J gene: TRBJ2-5; CDR3 DNA: TGTGCCAGCAGTCCCCGGGGGAAAGAGACCCAGTACTTC; CDR3 protein: CASSPRGKETQYF
D gene: -; clone size: -; V gene: TRBV5-6; J gene: TRBJ1-1; CDR3 DNA: TGTGCCAGCAGCAGCAGGGGTGTCGCTGAAGCTTTCTTT; CDR3 protein: CASSSRGVAEAFF
D gene: -; clone size: -; V gene: TRBV27; J gene: TRBJ1-5; CDR3 DNA: TGTGCCAGCAGTTCGAGCGGCCCGGGGAATCAGCCCCAGCATTTT; CDR3 protein: CASSSSGPGNQPQHF
D gene: TRBD2; clone size: -; V gene: TRBV7-9; J gene: TRBJ2-3; CDR3 DNA: TGTGCCAGCAGCTTAGATAAGCGGGGGGGCACAGATACGCAGTATTTT; CDR3 protein: CASSLDKRGGTDTQYF
D gene: -; clone size: -; V gene: TRBV2; J gene: TRBJ1-4; CDR3 DNA: TGTGCCAGCAGTGATAATGGGGCCGACCGAAATGAAAAACTGTTTTTT; CDR3 protein: CASSDNGADRNEKLFF
D gene: TRBD2; clone size: -; V gene: TRBV5-4; J gene: TRBJ2-2; CDR3 DNA: TGTGCCAGCAGCTCCCCAGGCGGGGGGAAGACCGGGGAGCTGTTTTTT; CDR3 protein: CASSSPGGGKTGELFF
D gene: -; clone size: -; V gene: TRBV19; J gene: TRBJ1-2; CDR3 DNA: TGTGCCAGTAGTCCCCGGGTTAAAGCTAACTATGGCTACACCTTC; CDR3 protein: CASSPRVKANYGYTF
D gene: TRBD2; clone size: -; V gene: TRBV10-2; J gene: TRBJ2-1; CDR3 DNA: TGCGCCAGCAACCCGGGACTAGCGGGGGGGAGAAACAATGAGCAGTTCTTC; CDR3 protein: CASNPGLAGGRNNEQFF
D gene: -; clone size: -; V gene: TRBV6-1; J gene: TRBJ1-6; CDR3 DNA: TGTGCCAGCAGTGCGGGCAGCTCCTATAATTCACCCCTCCACTTT; CDR3 protein: CASSAGSSYNSPLHF
D gene: -; clone size: -; V gene: TRBV4-1; J gene: TRBJ2-1; CDR3 DNA: TGCGCCAGCAGCCTTACGGTGAGCAATGAGCAGTTCTTC; CDR3 protein: CASSLTVSNEQFF
D gene: TRBD1; clone size: -; V gene: TRBV4-1; J gene: TRBJ1-2; CDR3 DNA: TGCGCCAGCAGCCAAAACGGAGGACAGGGCGGTAACTATGGCTACACCTTC; CDR3 protein: CASSQNGGQGGNYGYTF
D gene: -; clone size: -; V gene: TRBV5-1; J gene: TRBJ1-4; CDR3 DNA: TGCGCCAGCAGCTTGGGGTCCGGGCTGGATGAAAAACTGTTTTTT; CDR3 protein: CASSLGSGLDEKLFF
D gene: TRBD1; clone size: -; V gene: TRBV9; J gene: TRBJ2-2; CDR3 DNA: TGTGCCAGCAGCACCACAGGGGGCACTGGGGAGCTGTTTTTT; CDR3 protein: CASSTTGGTGELFF
D gene: -; clone size: -; V gene: TRBV30; J gene: TRBJ1-1; CDR3 DNA: TGTGCCTGGACGTTTCTCGGGGCTGAAGCTTTCTTT; CDR3 protein: CAWTFLGAEAFF
D gene: -; clone size: -; V gene: TRBV5-6; J gene: TRBJ2-3; CDR3 DNA: TGTGCCAGCAGCTTTCAAGCAATGAACTATCCAGATACGCAGTATTTT; CDR3 protein: CASSFQAMNYPDTQYF
D gene: -; clone size: -; V gene: TRBV15; J gene: TRBJ1-3; CDR3 DNA: TGTGCCACCAGCAGAGATTTGGGCTCTGGAAACACCATATATTTT; CDR3 protein: CATSRDLGSGNTIYF
D gene: TRBD1; clone size: -; V gene: TRBV5-6; J gene: TRBJ2-7; CDR3 DNA: TGTGCCAGCAGCTTAATATCAGGGGGCGCGATGTTCGAGCAGTACTTC; CDR3 protein: CASSLISGGAMFEQYF
D gene: -; clone size: -; V gene: TRBV6-1; J gene: TRBJ1-5; CDR3 DNA: TGTGCCAGCAGTGTTGGGGAGGGTGGCAATCAGCCCCAGCATTTT; CDR3 protein: CASSVGEGGNQPQHF
D gene: -; clone size: -; V gene: TRBV4-1; J gene: TRBJ2-7; CDR3 DNA: TGCGCCAGCAGCCAAGGCGTTGGCGGGACCTATGAATCCTACGAGCAGTACTTC; CDR3 protein: CASSQGVGGTYESYEQYF
D gene: TRBD1; clone size: -; V gene: TRBV10-3; J gene: TRBJ1-2; CDR3 DNA: TGTGCCATCAGTGAGGCGGCAGGGGGCTCCTATGGCTACACCTTC; CDR3 protein: CAISEAAGGSYGYTF
D gene: TRBD1; clone size: once; V gene: TRBV7-9; J gene: TRBJ1-2; CDR3 DNA: TGTGCCAGCAGCTTAGCGTCTGGCGGAGGACAGGTAGCTGGCTACACCTTC; CDR3 protein: CASSLASGGGQVAGYTF
D gene: -; clone size: once; V gene: TRBV7-4; J gene: TRBJ2-7; CDR3 DNA: TGTGCCAGCAGCTATACACAGGGTTTTTACGAGCAGTACTTC; CDR3 protein: CASSYTQGFYEQYF
D gene: TRBD2; clone size: -; V gene: TRBV4-1; J gene: TRBJ2-1; CDR3 DNA: TGCGCCAGCAAGGATCTCGGCGGGGGGCCGCGCAATGAGCAGTTCTTC; CDR3 protein: CASKDLGGGPRNEQFF
D gene: -; clone size: -; V gene: TRBV18; J gene: TRBJ2-5; CDR3 DNA: TGTGCCAGCTCACCAAGACGGACGGGGGGACAGCAAGAGACCCAGTACTTC; CDR3 protein: CASSPRRTGGQQETQYF
D gene: TRBD1; clone size: -; V gene: TRBV7-9; J gene: TRBJ1-6; CDR3 DNA: TGTGCCAGCAGCTTAGGCGGGACAGAGAATTCACCCCTCCACTTT; CDR3 protein: CASSLGGTENSPLHF
D gene: -; clone size: few; V gene: TRBV5-4; J gene: TRBJ1-6; CDR3 DNA: TGTGCCAGCAGCTCTGACGGGAGCTCCTATAATTCACCCCTCCACTTT; CDR3 protein: CASSSDGSSYNSPLHF
D gene: -; clone size: once; V gene: TRBV7-9; J gene: TRBJ2-5; CDR3 DNA: TGTGCCAGCAGCTTAGTGTCGGAGACTCAGTACTTC; CDR3 protein: CASSLVSETQYF
D gene: TRBD2; clone size: -; V gene: TRBV7-9; J gene: TRBJ2-3; CDR3 DNA: TGTGCCAGCAGCCGCGGGACTAGCGGGGGGGTATCAAGCACAGATACGCAGTATTTT; CDR3 protein: CASSRGTSGGVSSTDTQYF
D gene: TRBD2; clone size: -; V gene: TRBV2; J gene: TRBJ2-7; CDR3 DNA: TGTGCCAGCGGGGGGACTAGAGCCGGCGAGCAGTACTTC; CDR3 protein: CASGGTRAGEQYF
D gene: TRBD1; clone size: -; V gene: TRBV4-1; J gene: TRBJ1-2; CDR3 DNA: TGCGCCAGCAGCCAAGATCAGGGGGTCGCTGGCTACACCTTC; CDR3 protein: CASSQDQGVAGYTF
D gene: -; clone size: once; V gene: TRBV7-6; J gene: TRBJ2-5; CDR3 DNA: TGTGCCAGCAGCTTAGTCGCTGGCGCGCAGTACTTC; CDR3 protein: CASSLVAGAQYF
D gene: -; clone size: -; V gene: TRBV29-1; J gene: TRBJ1-2; CDR3 DNA: TGCAGCGTTGAAGATGTCCGGAGCCTCAACTATGGCTACACCTTC; CDR3 protein: CSVEDVRSLNYGYTF
D gene: -; clone size: -; V gene: TRBV11-2; J gene: TRBJ2-2; CDR3 DNA: TGTGCCAGCAGCTTAGACAGGAACACCGGGGAGCTGTTTTTT; CDR3 protein: CASSLDRNTGELFF
D gene: -; clone size: -; V gene: TRBV2; J gene: TRBJ2-5; CDR3 DNA: TGTGCCAGCAGTGGACAACTAGGTTCGGGGCAAGAGACCCAGTACTTC; CDR3 protein: CASSGQLGSGQETQYF
D gene: -; clone size: -; V gene: TRBV28; J gene: TRBJ1-2; CDR3 DNA: TGTGCCAGCAGTTTACCCAAAGAGGTCTATGGCTACACCTTC; CDR3 protein: CASSLPKEVYGYTF
D gene: TRBD2; clone size: -; V gene: TRBV7-8; J gene: TRBJ2-7; CDR3 DNA: TGTGCCAGCAGCTTAGGGTTGGTTAGCGGGGTTCTAAGCTACGAGCAGTACTTC; CDR3 protein: CASSLGLVSGVLSYEQYF
D gene: TRBD1; clone size: once; V gene: TRBV2; J gene: TRBJ2-7; CDR3 DNA: TGTGCCAGCAGTTCTCCCCTTACCGGGACAGGGAGCTCCTACGAGCAGTACTTC; CDR3 protein: CASSSPLTGTGSSYEQYF
D gene: TRBD2; clone size: few; V gene: TRBV15; J gene: TRBJ2-7; CDR3 DNA: TGTGCCACCAGCAGCCCAGCGGGGGCCCTACCCTACGAGCAGTACTTC; CDR3 protein: CATSSPAGALPYEQYF
D gene: -; clone size: once; V gene: TRBV28; J gene: TRBJ1-2; CDR3 DNA: TGTGCCACCACCGGAGATGAGCGTTATGGCTACACCTTC; CDR3 protein: CATTGDERYGYTF
D gene: -; clone size: -; V gene: TRBV7-9; J gene: TRBJ2-2; CDR3 DNA: TGTGCCAGCACCTTTCATCTGGGGACCGGGGAGCTGTTTTTT; CDR3 protein: CASTFHLGTGELFF